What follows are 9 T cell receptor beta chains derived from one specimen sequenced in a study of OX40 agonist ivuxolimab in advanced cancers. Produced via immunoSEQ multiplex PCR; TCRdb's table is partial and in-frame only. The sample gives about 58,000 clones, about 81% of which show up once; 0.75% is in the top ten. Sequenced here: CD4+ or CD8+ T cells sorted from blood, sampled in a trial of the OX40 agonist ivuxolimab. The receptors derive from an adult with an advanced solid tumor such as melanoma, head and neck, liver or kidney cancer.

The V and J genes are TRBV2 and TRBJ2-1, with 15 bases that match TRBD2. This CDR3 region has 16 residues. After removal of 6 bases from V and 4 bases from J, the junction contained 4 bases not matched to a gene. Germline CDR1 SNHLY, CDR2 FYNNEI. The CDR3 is CASSGTSGGTYNEQFF. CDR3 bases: TGTGCCAGCAGCGGGACTAGCGGGGGGACGTACAATGAGCAGTTCTTC.

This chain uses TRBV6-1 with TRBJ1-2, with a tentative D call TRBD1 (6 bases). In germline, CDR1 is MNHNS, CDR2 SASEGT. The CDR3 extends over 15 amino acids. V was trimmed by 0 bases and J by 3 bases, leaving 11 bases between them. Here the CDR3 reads CASSEASGGDYGYTF. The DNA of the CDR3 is TGTGCCAGCAGTGAAGCCTCGGGGGGCGACTATGGCTACACCTTC.

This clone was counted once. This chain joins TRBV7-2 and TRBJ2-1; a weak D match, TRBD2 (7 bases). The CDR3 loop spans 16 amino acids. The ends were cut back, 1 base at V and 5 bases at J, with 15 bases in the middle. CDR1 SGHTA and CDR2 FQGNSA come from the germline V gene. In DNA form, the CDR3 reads TGTGCCAGCAGCTTAGATTCTGGGGGGGCCAACAATGAGCAGTTCTTC. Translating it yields CASSLDSGGANNEQFF.

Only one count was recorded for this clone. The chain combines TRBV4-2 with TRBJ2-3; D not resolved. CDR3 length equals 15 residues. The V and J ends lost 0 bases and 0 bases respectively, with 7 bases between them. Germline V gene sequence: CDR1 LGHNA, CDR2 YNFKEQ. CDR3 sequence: CASSQEGKSTDTQYF. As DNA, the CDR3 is TGTGCCAGCAGCCAAGAAGGGAAAAGCACAGATACGCAGTATTTT.

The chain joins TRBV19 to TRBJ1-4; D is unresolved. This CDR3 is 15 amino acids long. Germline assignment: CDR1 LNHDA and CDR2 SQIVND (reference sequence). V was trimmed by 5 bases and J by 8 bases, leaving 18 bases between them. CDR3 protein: CASSSLRTDGEKLFF. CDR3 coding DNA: TGTGCCAGTAGTTCCCTACGGACGGACGGGGAAAAACTGTTTTTT.

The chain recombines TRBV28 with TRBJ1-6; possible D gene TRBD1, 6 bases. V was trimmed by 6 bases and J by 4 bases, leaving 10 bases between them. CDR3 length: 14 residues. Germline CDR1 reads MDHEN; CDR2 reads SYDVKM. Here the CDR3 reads CASRLGQYNSPLHF. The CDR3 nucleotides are TGTGCCAGCAGACTCGGACAGTATAATTCACCCCTCCACTTT. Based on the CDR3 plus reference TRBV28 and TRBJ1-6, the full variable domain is DVKVTQSSRYLVKRTGEKVFLECVQDMDHENMFWYRQDPGLGLRLIYFSYDVKMKEKGDIPEGYSVSREKKERFSLILESASTNQTSMYLCASRLGQYNSPLHFGNGTRLTVT.

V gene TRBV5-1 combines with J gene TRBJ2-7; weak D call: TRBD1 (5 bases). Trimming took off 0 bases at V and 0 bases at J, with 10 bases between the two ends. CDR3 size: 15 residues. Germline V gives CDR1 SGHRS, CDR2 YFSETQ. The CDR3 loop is CASSLDGQGSYEQYF. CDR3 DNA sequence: TGCGCCAGCAGCTTGGATGGGCAGGGCTCCTACGAGCAGTACTTC.

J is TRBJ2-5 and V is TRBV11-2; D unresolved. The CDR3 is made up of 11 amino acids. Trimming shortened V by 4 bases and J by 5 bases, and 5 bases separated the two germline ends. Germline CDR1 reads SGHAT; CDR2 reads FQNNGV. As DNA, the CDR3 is TGTGCCAGCAGCTACGAGGAGACCCAGTACTTC. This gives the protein CASSYEETQYF.

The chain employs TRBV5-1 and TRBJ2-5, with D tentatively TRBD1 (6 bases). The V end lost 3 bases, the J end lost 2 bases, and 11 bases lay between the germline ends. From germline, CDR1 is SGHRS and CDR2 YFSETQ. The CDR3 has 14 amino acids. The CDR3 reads CASSSGQLQETQYF. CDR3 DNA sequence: TGCGCCAGCAGCTCGGGACAACTACAAGAGACCCAGTACTTC.